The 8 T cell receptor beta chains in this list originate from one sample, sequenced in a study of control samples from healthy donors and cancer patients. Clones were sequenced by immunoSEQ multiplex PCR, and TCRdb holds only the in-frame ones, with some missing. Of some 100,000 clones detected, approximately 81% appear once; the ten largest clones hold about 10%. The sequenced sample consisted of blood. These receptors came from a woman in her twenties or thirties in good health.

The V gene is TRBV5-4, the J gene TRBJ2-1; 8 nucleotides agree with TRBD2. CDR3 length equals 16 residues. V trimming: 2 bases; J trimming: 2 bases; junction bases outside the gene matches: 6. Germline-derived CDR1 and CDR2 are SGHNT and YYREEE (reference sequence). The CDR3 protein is CASSFRGGGTYNEQFF. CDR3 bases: TGTGCCAGCAGCTTTCGGGGCGGGGGGACCTACAATGAGCAGTTCTTC.

CDR3 nucleotide sequence: TGTGCCAGCAGCCAAGAGGGAATGAGGGACAATGAAAAACTGTTTTTT. Translating it yields CASSQEGMRDNEKLFF. The chain joins TRBV14 to TRBJ1-4; D is perhaps TRBD1 (5 bases). Looked up from germline, CDR1 is SGHDN and CDR2 is FVKESK. Trimming removed 0 bases at V and 5 bases at J, with 13 bases between. The CDR3 runs 16 residues. Complete variable domain (other parts from reference TRBV14 and TRBJ1-4): EAGVTQFPSHSVIEKGQTVTLRCDPISGHDNLYWYRRVMGKEIKFLLHFVKESKQDESGMPNNRFLAERTGGTYSTLKVQPAELEDSGVYFCASSQEGMRDNEKLFFGSGTQLSVL.

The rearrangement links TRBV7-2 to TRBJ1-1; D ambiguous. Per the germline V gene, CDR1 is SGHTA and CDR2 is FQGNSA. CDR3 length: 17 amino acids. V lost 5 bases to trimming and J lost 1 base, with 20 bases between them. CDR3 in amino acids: CASSPSPAGVRNTEAFF. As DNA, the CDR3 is TGTGCCAGCAGCCCCTCCCCCGCAGGTGTGAGGAACACTGAAGCTTTCTTT.

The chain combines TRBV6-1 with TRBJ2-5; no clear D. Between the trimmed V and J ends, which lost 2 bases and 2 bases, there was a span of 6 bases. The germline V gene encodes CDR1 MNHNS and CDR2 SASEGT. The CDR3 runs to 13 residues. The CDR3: CASSETMQETQYF. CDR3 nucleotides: TGTGCCAGCAGTGAAACGATGCAAGAGACCCAGTACTTC.

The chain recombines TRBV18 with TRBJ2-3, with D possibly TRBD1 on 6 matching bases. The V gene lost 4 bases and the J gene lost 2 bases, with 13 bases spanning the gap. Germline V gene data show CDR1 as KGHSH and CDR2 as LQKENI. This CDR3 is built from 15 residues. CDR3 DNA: TGTGCCAGCTCACTTAGACAGGAGCCCACAGATACGCAGTATTTT. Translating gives CASSLRQEPTDTQYF.

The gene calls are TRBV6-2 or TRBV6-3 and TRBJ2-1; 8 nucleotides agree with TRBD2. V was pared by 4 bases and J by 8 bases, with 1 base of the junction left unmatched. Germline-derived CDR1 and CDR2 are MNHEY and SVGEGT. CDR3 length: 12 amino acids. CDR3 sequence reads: CASSSRGDEQFF. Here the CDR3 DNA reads TGTGCCAGCAGTTCGCGGGGGGATGAGCAGTTCTTC.

The CDR3 spells CASSSTNGEQFF. The CDR3 DNA is TGCGCCAGCAGCTCCACCAACGGTGAGCAGTTCTTC. The V and J genes are TRBV5-1 and TRBJ2-1, with D hard to call. The V and J ends lost 3 bases and 9 bases respectively, with 10 bases between them. CDR1 and CDR2 from the germline V gene are SGHRS and YFSETQ. The CDR3 runs to 12 residues.

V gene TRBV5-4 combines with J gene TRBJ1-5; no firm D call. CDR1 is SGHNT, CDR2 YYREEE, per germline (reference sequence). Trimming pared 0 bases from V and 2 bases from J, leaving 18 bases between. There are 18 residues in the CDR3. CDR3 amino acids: CASSLEVRVWPCNQPQHF. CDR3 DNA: TGTGCCAGCAGCTTGGAAGTCAGAGTATGGCCTTGCAATCAGCCCCAGCATTTT. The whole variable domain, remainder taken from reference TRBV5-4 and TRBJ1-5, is ETGVTQSPTHLIKTRGQQVTLRCSSQSGHNTVSWYQQALGQGPQFIFQYYREEENGRGNFPPRFSGLQFPNYSSELNVNALELDDSALYLCASSLEVRVWPCNQPQHFGDGTRLSIL.